Presented here are 12 T cell receptor beta chains from one specimen sequenced in a study of blood T cell repertoires in COVID-19. Measured with immunoSEQ multiplex PCR; TCRdb has only the in-frame clones, and not every one. The sample has about 280,000 clones, 70% to 90% seen once. Sequencing input: peripheral blood. These receptors came from a woman in her 30s who had recovered from COVID-19.

On this clone: One end of the junction varies from germline; a read error may be responsible. This chain joins TRBV7-7 and TRBJ2-1; D not resolved. The CDR3 contains 12 residues. The germline CDR1 and CDR2 sequences are SSHAT and FNYEAQ (reference sequence). CDR3 nucleotide sequence: TGTGCTAGCAGCCCGCTTCGGGATGAGCAGTTCTTC. The encoded protein is CASSPLRDEQFF.

This clone was seen only a few times. The chain is built from TRBV6-4 and TRBJ2-2; D gene ambiguous. The CDR3 length is 14 residues. CDR1 and CDR2 from the germline V gene are MRHNA and SNTAGT. V lost 3 bases and J lost 2, with 7 bases in between. CDR3: CASSEEVNTGELFF. The DNA for the CDR3 is TGTGCCAGCAGTGAAGAGGTAAACACCGGGGAGCTGTTTTTT.

The chain couples TRBV5-1 to TRBJ2-5; D gene ambiguous. Per the germline V gene, CDR1 is SGHRS and CDR2 is YFSETQ. Trimming took 2 bases from V and 7 from J, leaving 3 bases between them. This CDR3 has 10 residues. The CDR3 region is CASSFRTQYF. Here the CDR3 DNA reads TGCGCCAGCAGCTTCCGGACCCAGTACTTC.

The V gene is TRBV27, the J gene TRBJ2-1; 14 bases fit TRBD2. The CDR3 covers 15 residues. The V segment lost 6 bases and the J segment 7 bases; nucleotides outside the gene matches: 5. Germline V gene sequence: CDR1 MNHEY, CDR2 SMNVEV (reference sequence). Here the CDR3 reads CASSPGTSGRNEQFF. DNA of the CDR3: TGTGCCAGCAGCCCAGGGACTAGCGGGAGAAATGAGCAGTTCTTC.

The chain employs TRBV6-5 and TRBJ1-1; D unresolved. Trimming took off 2 bases at V and 0 bases at J, with 4 bases between the two ends. Germline V gives CDR1 MNHEY, CDR2 SVGAGI. The CDR3 has 13 residues. CDR3 nucleotide sequence: TGTGCCAGCAGTTACGCGTTGAACACTGAAGCTTTCTTT. Protein product: CASSYALNTEAFF.

The chain combines TRBV19 with TRBJ2-5, with a possible D match to TRBD1 (6 bases). V lost 3 bases and J 2 bases, leaving 7 bases between the germline ends. The CDR3 length is 13 residues. From germline, CDR1 is LNHDA and CDR2 SQIVND (reference sequence). CDR3 DNA sequence: TGTGCCAGTAGTATCAGGGGACAAGAGACCCAGTACTTC. This codes for CASSIRGQETQYF.

V usage is TRBV6-1 and J usage is TRBJ2-3; D gene unclear. This CDR3 is 15 amino acids long. V lost 0 bases to trimming and J lost 4 bases, with 11 bases between them. CDR1 is MNHNS and CDR2 is SASEGT in the germline V gene. The CDR3 is CASSEATTRADTQYF. The CDR3, as DNA: TGTGCCAGCAGTGAAGCGACCACCCGGGCAGATACGCAGTATTTT.

The chain employs TRBV29-1 and TRBJ2-1; D is undetermined. The V gene's germline CDR1 is SQVTM and CDR2 ANQGSEA. This CDR3 contains 13 residues. V was shortened by 4 bases and J by 5 bases, with 12 bases between the two germline ends. The CDR3 loop reads CSVGKVADNEQFF. In nucleotides, the CDR3 is TGCAGCGTTGGGAAAGTAGCCGACAATGAGCAGTTCTTC.

The chain uses TRBV5-1 and TRBJ2-2, with 11 positions matching TRBD2. Germline V gene sequence: CDR1 SGHRS, CDR2 YFSETQ. The CDR3 totals 15 residues. J lost 2 bases, V lost 4 bases, and 1 base had no gene match. CDR3 sequence (DNA): TGCGCCAGCAGCGGGACTAGCGGTAACACCGGGGAGCTGTTTTTT. Residues: CASSGTSGNTGELFF.

CDR3 in amino acids: CASSSGRGYEQYF. CDR3 nucleotide sequence: TGTGCCAGCAGTAGCGGGAGAGGCTACGAGCAGTACTTC. V gene TRBV2 combines with J gene TRBJ2-7, with 8 bases aligning to TRBD2. V was clipped by 5 bases and J by 3 bases; unmatched bases: 3. The CDR3 totals 13 residues. Germline V gene data show CDR1 as SNHLY and CDR2 as FYNNEI.

The chain joins TRBV6-5 to TRBJ1-5; 9 bases are a match to TRBD1. Germline assignment: CDR1 MNHEY and CDR2 SVGAGI. There are 14 residues in the CDR3. J gave up 7 bases and V 4 bases, and 5 bases lay outside the gene matches. The CDR3 DNA follows: TGTGCCAGCAGTTCGGGACAGGGAGGACAGCCCCAGCATTTT. The encoded protein is CASSSGQGGQPQHF.

V gene TRBV7-2 combines with J gene TRBJ2-3; 12 bases match TRBD1. V gave up 1 base and J gave up 3 bases; unmatched junction bases: 2. This CDR3 contains 16 residues. CDR1 and CDR2 from the germline V gene are SGHTA and FQGNSA. CDR3 sequence: CASSLVGQGATDTQYF. Written as DNA, the CDR3 is TGTGCCAGCAGCTTAGTGGGACAGGGGGCAACAGATACGCAGTATTTT.